The rows below give T cell receptor beta chains drawn from one sample of a study of CD4 T cells in relation to SARS-CoV-2 and coronaviruses. What these receptors recognize is not known. The repertoire was sequenced with immunoSEQ multiplex PCR; TCRdb's copy has only in-frame clones and lacks some. The repertoire holds tens of thousands of clones, with around 80% as singletons. The sequenced material came from CD4+ T cells from PBMCs, cultured in vitro. These receptors originate from a human donor in good health. Each CDR3 is given with its conserved first and last residue. The D gene is left open where the match is weak. Not all rows give a size; the values are once, few, many and, for expanded clones, a class.

v_call: TRBV30
d_call: .
clone_size: once
j_call: TRBJ2-3
cdr3_aa: CAWSTGGGYTDTQYF
cdr3_nt: TGTGCCTGGAGTACCGGGGGAGGCTACACAGATACGCAGTATTTT

v_call: TRBV11-2
d_call: .
clone_size: .
j_call: TRBJ1-1
cdr3_aa: CASSLDPESEAFF
cdr3_nt: TGTGCCAGCAGCTTAGATCCCGAATCTGAAGCTTTCTTT

v_call: TRBV27
d_call: TRBD2
clone_size: .
j_call: TRBJ2-7
cdr3_aa: CASSPTFGVAGESEQYF
cdr3_nt: TGTGCCAGCAGTCCCACGTTCGGGGTAGCGGGAGAATCCGAGCAGTACTTC

v_call: TRBV7-9
d_call: .
clone_size: .
j_call: TRBJ1-3
cdr3_aa: CASSLVPRVNTIYF
cdr3_nt: TGTGCCAGCAGCTTAGTTCCCAGGGTAAACACCATATATTTT

v_call: TRBV7-3
d_call: .
clone_size: .
j_call: TRBJ2-3
cdr3_aa: CASSLSRTDTQYF
cdr3_nt: TGTGCCAGCAGCTTATCGAGAACAGATACGCAGTATTTT

v_call: TRBV6-5
d_call: TRBD1
clone_size: .
j_call: TRBJ2-1
cdr3_aa: CASDRGLYNEQFF
cdr3_nt: TGTGCCAGCGACAGGGGGTTATACAATGAGCAGTTCTTC

v_call: TRBV28
d_call: .
clone_size: once
j_call: TRBJ2-3
cdr3_aa: CASTKGSTDTQYF
cdr3_nt: TGTGCCAGCACTAAGGGTAGCACAGATACGCAGTATTTT

v_call: TRBV19
d_call: .
clone_size: .
j_call: TRBJ2-1
cdr3_aa: CASSVDGTEYNEQFF
cdr3_nt: TGTGCCAGTAGTGTGGATGGGACGGAGTACAATGAGCAGTTCTTC

v_call: TRBV3-1/TRBV3-2
d_call: TRBD1
clone_size: .
j_call: TRBJ1-1
cdr3_aa: CASSLRQGGTEAFF
cdr3_nt: TGTGCCAGCAGCCTCAGACAGGGCGGCACTGAAGCTTTCTTT

v_call: TRBV18
d_call: .
clone_size: .
j_call: TRBJ2-7
cdr3_aa: CASSLNRDTIDKQYF
cdr3_nt: TGTGCCAGCTCACTTAACCGGGACACGATCGACAAGCAGTACTTC

v_call: TRBV6-5
d_call: .
clone_size: .
j_call: TRBJ2-2
cdr3_aa: CASNDRDLLTGELFF
cdr3_nt: TGTGCCAGCAACGACCGGGACTTGCTCACCGGGGAGCTGTTTTTT

v_call: TRBV10-3
d_call: .
clone_size: few
j_call: TRBJ2-1
cdr3_aa: CAISEPPVLVRTELFF
cdr3_nt: TGTGCCATCAGTGAACCGCCGGTTCTAGTCAGGACGGAGCTGTTCTTC

v_call: TRBV4-1
d_call: .
clone_size: .
j_call: TRBJ1-5
cdr3_aa: CASSTNEGISPQHF
cdr3_nt: TGCGCCAGCTCTACCAACGAGGGTATATCCCCCCAGCATTTT

v_call: TRBV7-9
d_call: .
clone_size: .
j_call: TRBJ2-3
cdr3_aa: CASSSDLGGTDTQYF
cdr3_nt: TGTGCCAGCAGCTCAGACCTAGGGGGCACAGATACGCAGTATTTT

v_call: TRBV24-1
d_call: .
clone_size: .
j_call: TRBJ2-3
cdr3_aa: CATSGPAGTWGTDTQYF
cdr3_nt: TGTGCCACCAGTGGGCCAGCCGGGACATGGGGCACAGATACGCAGTATTTT

v_call: TRBV6-2/TRBV6-3
d_call: TRBD1
clone_size: .
j_call: TRBJ1-3
cdr3_aa: CASSYSTKRQGSGNTIYF
cdr3_nt: TGTGCCAGCAGTTACTCGACAAAAAGACAGGGCTCTGGAAACACCATATATTTT

v_call: TRBV6-5
d_call: .
clone_size: .
j_call: TRBJ1-5
cdr3_aa: CASSPGTVIIGQHF
cdr3_nt: TGTGCCAGCAGCCCCGGGACTGTGATTATAGGCCAGCATTTT

v_call: TRBV6-6
d_call: .
clone_size: .
j_call: TRBJ1-4
cdr3_aa: CASSYSAGSIGKLFF
cdr3_nt: TGTGCCAGCAGTTACTCGGCGGGCTCGATAGGAAAACTGTTTTTT

v_call: TRBV5-1
d_call: .
clone_size: .
j_call: TRBJ2-1
cdr3_aa: CASSEASANEQFF
cdr3_nt: TGCGCCAGCAGCGAAGCCTCCGCCAATGAGCAGTTCTTC

v_call: TRBV5-4
d_call: TRBD1
clone_size: .
j_call: TRBJ2-7
cdr3_aa: CASSLTLRGTGGPYEQYF
cdr3_nt: TGTGCCAGCAGCTTGACCCTAAGAGGGACAGGGGGACCCTACGAGCAGTACTTC

v_call: TRBV3-1/TRBV3-2
d_call: TRBD1
clone_size: .
j_call: TRBJ2-1
cdr3_aa: CASSQGTGVEQFF
cdr3_nt: TGTGCCAGCAGCCAGGGGACAGGGGTTGAGCAGTTCTTC

v_call: TRBV4-2
d_call: TRBD1
clone_size: .
j_call: TRBJ2-7
cdr3_aa: CASSQSRTGDYEQYF
cdr3_nt: TGTGCCAGCAGCCAATCGCGGACAGGGGACTACGAGCAGTACTTC

v_call: TRBV12-3/TRBV12-4
d_call: TRBD1
clone_size: once
j_call: TRBJ1-1
cdr3_aa: CATRQGANTEAFF
cdr3_nt: TGTGCCACCCGACAGGGGGCGAACACTGAAGCTTTCTTT

v_call: TRBV27
d_call: .
clone_size: few
j_call: TRBJ2-1
cdr3_aa: CASSLNGLGGFFF
cdr3_nt: TGTGCCAGCAGTTTAAACGGCCTAGGAGGGTTCTTCTTC

v_call: TRBV3-1/TRBV3-2
d_call: TRBD1
clone_size: few
j_call: TRBJ1-2
cdr3_aa: CASSPRTGTYYGYTF
cdr3_nt: TGTGCCAGCAGCCCCCGGACAGGGACTTACTATGGCTACACCTTC

v_call: TRBV28
d_call: .
clone_size: once
j_call: TRBJ1-3
cdr3_aa: CATQMGSSSGNTIYF
cdr3_nt: TGTGCCACACAAATGGGGTCGAGCTCTGGAAACACCATATATTTT

v_call: TRBV3-1/TRBV3-2
d_call: .
clone_size: .
j_call: TRBJ2-5
cdr3_aa: CASSSSETQYF
cdr3_nt: TGTGCCAGCAGCTCCTCAGAGACCCAGTACTTC

v_call: TRBV5-1
d_call: TRBD2
clone_size: .
j_call: TRBJ2-3
cdr3_aa: CASSKELAGSTDTQYF
cdr3_nt: TGCGCCAGCAGCAAGGAACTAGCGGGAAGCACAGATACGCAGTATTTT

v_call: TRBV7-6
d_call: .
clone_size: .
j_call: TRBJ2-5
cdr3_aa: CASSLGAAVVQETQYF
cdr3_nt: TGTGCCAGCAGCTTAGGTGCGGCGGTAGTACAAGAGACCCAGTACTTC

v_call: TRBV11-2
d_call: .
clone_size: .
j_call: TRBJ2-5
cdr3_aa: CASSRDTQETQYF
cdr3_nt: TGTGCCAGCAGCCGGGACACTCAAGAGACCCAGTACTTC

v_call: TRBV2
d_call: .
clone_size: .
j_call: TRBJ1-1
cdr3_aa: CASSLDGGNTEAFF
cdr3_nt: TGTGCCAGCAGTTTAGACGGGGGGAACACTGAAGCTTTCTTT

v_call: TRBV5-6
d_call: .
clone_size: .
j_call: TRBJ2-7
cdr3_aa: CASSLAAGAYEQYF
cdr3_nt: TGTGCCAGCAGCTTGGCCGCAGGGGCGTACGAGCAGTACTTC

v_call: TRBV4-1
d_call: .
clone_size: once
j_call: TRBJ2-3
cdr3_aa: CASSGDELTDTQYF
cdr3_nt: TGCGCCAGCAGCGGGGACGAACTCACAGATACGCAGTATTTT

v_call: TRBV5-1
d_call: .
clone_size: few
j_call: TRBJ1-6
cdr3_aa: CASSLERVGSPLHF
cdr3_nt: TGCGCCAGCAGCTTGGAAAGGGTTGGTTCACCCCTCCACTTT

v_call: TRBV5-4
d_call: .
clone_size: .
j_call: TRBJ1-2
cdr3_aa: CASSATDYDGYTF
cdr3_nt: TGTGCCAGCAGCGCTACAGACTACGATGGCTACACCTTC

v_call: TRBV29-1
d_call: .
clone_size: .
j_call: TRBJ2-3
cdr3_aa: CSVDPSTDTQYF
cdr3_nt: TGCAGCGTTGACCCAAGCACAGATACGCAGTATTTT

v_call: TRBV7-9
d_call: TRBD1
clone_size: .
j_call: TRBJ1-4
cdr3_aa: CASSSYLPRGNEKLFF
cdr3_nt: TGTGCCAGCAGCTCGTATCTCCCCAGGGGGAATGAAAAACTGTTTTTT

v_call: TRBV6-5
d_call: TRBD1
clone_size: .
j_call: TRBJ1-5
cdr3_aa: CASGLVGQINQPQHF
cdr3_nt: TGTGCCAGCGGACTAGTGGGACAGATCAATCAGCCCCAGCATTTT

v_call: TRBV9
d_call: TRBD2
clone_size: .
j_call: TRBJ2-1
cdr3_aa: CASSASGTSLFF
cdr3_nt: TGTGCCAGCAGCGCATCCGGGACTAGTCTGTTCTTC

v_call: TRBV7-6
d_call: .
clone_size: once
j_call: TRBJ2-3
cdr3_aa: CASSLEGGAPGHDTQYF
cdr3_nt: TGTGCCAGCAGCTTAGAAGGGGGAGCCCCCGGACATGATACGCAGTATTTT

v_call: TRBV27
d_call: TRBD1
clone_size: few
j_call: TRBJ2-7
cdr3_aa: CASRKGTVGHYEQYF
cdr3_nt: TGTGCCAGCAGGAAAGGGACAGTGGGCCACTACGAGCAGTACTTC

v_call: TRBV19
d_call: .
clone_size: .
j_call: TRBJ1-3
cdr3_aa: CASKRGGTGNPGNTIYF
cdr3_nt: TGTGCCAGTAAGCGGGGGGGCACAGGGAATCCTGGAAACACCATATATTTT

v_call: TRBV18
d_call: .
clone_size: .
j_call: TRBJ1-1
cdr3_aa: CASSPSGTLNTEAFF
cdr3_nt: TGTGCCAGCTCACCATCCGGTACATTGAACACTGAAGCTTTCTTT

v_call: TRBV6-6
d_call: TRBD1
clone_size: once
j_call: TRBJ1-1
cdr3_aa: CASSQPGQRHTEAFF
cdr3_nt: TGTGCCAGCAGTCAACCGGGACAGAGACACACTGAAGCTTTCTTT

v_call: TRBV7-2
d_call: .
clone_size: .
j_call: TRBJ2-7
cdr3_aa: CASSLEAFYEQYF
cdr3_nt: TGTGCCAGCAGCTTAGAGGCCTTCTACGAGCAGTACTTC

v_call: TRBV9
d_call: TRBD2
clone_size: .
j_call: TRBJ2-5
cdr3_aa: CASSPAPRSGSETQYF
cdr3_nt: TGTGCCAGCAGCCCCGCCCCTCGTAGCGGGAGTGAGACCCAGTACTTC

v_call: TRBV6-1
d_call: TRBD1
clone_size: .
j_call: TRBJ1-5
cdr3_aa: CASSDHTGGGNQPQHF
cdr3_nt: TGTGCCAGCAGTGACCACACAGGGGGGGGCAATCAGCCCCAGCATTTT

v_call: TRBV27
d_call: TRBD1
clone_size: .
j_call: TRBJ1-2
cdr3_aa: CASSQNTGGAISYGYTF
cdr3_nt: TGTGCCAGCAGCCAAAATACAGGGGGCGCTATTAGTTATGGCTACACCTTC

v_call: TRBV3-1/TRBV3-2
d_call: .
clone_size: .
j_call: TRBJ2-2
cdr3_aa: CASSRVTGELFF
cdr3_nt: TGTGCCAGCAGTCGGGTCACCGGGGAGCTGTTTTTT

v_call: TRBV28
d_call: .
clone_size: once
j_call: TRBJ1-2
cdr3_aa: CASSLGQGNYGYTF
cdr3_nt: TGTGCCAGCAGTTTAGGTCAGGGGAACTATGGCTACACCTTC

v_call: TRBV3-1/TRBV3-2
d_call: .
clone_size: .
j_call: TRBJ1-1
cdr3_aa: CASSQAQGTLEAFF
cdr3_nt: TGTGCCAGCAGCCAGGCCCAGGGCACACTCGAAGCTTTCTTT

v_call: TRBV7-9
d_call: .
clone_size: .
j_call: TRBJ2-4
cdr3_aa: CASSLLGREGPKAKNIQYF
cdr3_nt: TGTGCCAGCAGCTTATTAGGACGTGAGGGACCTAAGGCCAAAAACATTCAGTACTTC